The clone carrying this T cell receptor beta chain was recorded once. Germline V gene lookup returns CDR1 MNHEY and CDR2 SVGAGI. The CDR3 spans 15 residues. J lost 0 bases, V lost 4 bases, and 4 bases had no gene match. Libraries were prepared by immunoSEQ multiplex PCR; TCRdb keeps only in-frame clonotypes and omits some of them. Of around 170,000 clones listed, over 80% are singletons. This sample is drawn from a study of blood T cell repertoires in COVID-19. For the study at large: Acute-phase and convalescent COVID-19 samples originated in the United States, Italy and Spain. Sample material is recorded as cDNA or gDNA derived from T cells, B-cell-depleted T cells, or PBMCs.

The sequenced sample consisted of peripheral blood. This clonotype was sampled from a woman aged 55-75 years with acute or convalescent COVID-19. The gene calls are TRBV6-5 and TRBJ2-3; the match to TRBD1 covers 7 bases. The CDR3 here is CASSSDRASTDTQYF. The CDR3 DNA is TGTGCCAGCAGTTCCGACAGGGCAAGCACAGATACGCAGTATTTT.